One TCR beta chain is described in this entry. It may be a read error: a sequence one base away is much more abundant. This record comes from a study of molecular identifiers for immune sequencing clone quantification. Investigators produced naive CD8 libraries from 20,000 to 1,000,000 sorted cells, drawing on 10%, 30% or 50% RNA. Naive CD8 T cells, phenotype CD8+CD4-CCR7+CD45RA+, were sorted. TCRdb reanalysed the PCR reads using MiXCR and keeps one entry per CDR3 protein. The data contain about 640,000 distinct CDR3 sequences, roughly 21% of them singletons. Germline V gene lookup returns CDR1 SGHRS and CDR2 YFSETQ. The V end was cut by 0 bases, the J end by 0 bases, with 6 bases between. The CDR3 totals 15 residues.

The rearrangement uses TRBV5-1 and TRBJ2-2; D remains ambiguous. The specimen was naive CD8+ T cells from blood, with Jurkat cell RNA spiked in. Subset in this sample: FACS-sorted CD8+CD4-CCR7+CD45RA+ naive T cells. This TCR was recovered from a human donor in good health. Some libraries in this study had Jurkat cell RNA spiked in. The CDR3: CASSLGRSNTGELFF. The CDR3 region has the DNA TGCGCCAGCAGCTTGGGTCGGTCGAACACCGGGGAGCTGTTTTTT.